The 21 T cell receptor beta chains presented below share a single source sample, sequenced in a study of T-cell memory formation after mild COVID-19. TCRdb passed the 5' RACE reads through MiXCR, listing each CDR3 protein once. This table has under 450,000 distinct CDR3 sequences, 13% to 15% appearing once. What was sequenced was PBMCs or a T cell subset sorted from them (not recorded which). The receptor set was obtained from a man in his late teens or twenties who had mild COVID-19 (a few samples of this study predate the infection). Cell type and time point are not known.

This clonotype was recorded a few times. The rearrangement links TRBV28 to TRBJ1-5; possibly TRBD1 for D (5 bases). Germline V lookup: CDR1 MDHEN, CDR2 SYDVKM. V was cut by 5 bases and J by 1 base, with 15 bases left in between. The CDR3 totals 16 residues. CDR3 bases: TGTGCCAGCAGTGAAGCAGGGATCCAGAGCAATCAGCCCCAGCATTTT. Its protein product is CASSEAGIQSNQPQHF.

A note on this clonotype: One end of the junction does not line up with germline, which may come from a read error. The CDR3 region is CSVEEPNRSF. The CDR3 nucleotides read TGCAGCGTTGAAGAGCCAAACAGGTCCTTC. The rearrangement joins TRBV29-1 to TRBJ2-1; weak D call: TRBD1 (5 bases). This CDR3 has 10 amino acids. The germline gives CDR1 SQVTM, CDR2 ANQGSEA.

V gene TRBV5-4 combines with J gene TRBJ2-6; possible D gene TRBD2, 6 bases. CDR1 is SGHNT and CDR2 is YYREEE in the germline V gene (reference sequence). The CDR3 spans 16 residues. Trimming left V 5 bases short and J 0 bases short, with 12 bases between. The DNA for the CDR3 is TGTGCCAGCAGAACTAGCCTAGGCTCTGGGGCCAACGTCCTGACTTTC. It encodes CASRTSLGSGANVLTF.

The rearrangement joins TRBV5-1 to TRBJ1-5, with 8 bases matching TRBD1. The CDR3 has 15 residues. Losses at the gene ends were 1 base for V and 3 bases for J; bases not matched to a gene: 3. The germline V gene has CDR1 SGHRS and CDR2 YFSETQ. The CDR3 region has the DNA TGCGCCAGCAGCTTGCAGGGGGCGACCAATCAGCCCCAGCATTTT. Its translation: CASSLQGATNQPQHF.

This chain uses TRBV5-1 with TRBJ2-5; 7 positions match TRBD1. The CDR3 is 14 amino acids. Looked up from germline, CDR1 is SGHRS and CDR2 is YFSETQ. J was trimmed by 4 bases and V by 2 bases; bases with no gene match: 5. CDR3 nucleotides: TGCGCCAGCAGCTTCGAGACAGGGACAGAGACCCAGTACTTC. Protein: CASSFETGTETQYF.

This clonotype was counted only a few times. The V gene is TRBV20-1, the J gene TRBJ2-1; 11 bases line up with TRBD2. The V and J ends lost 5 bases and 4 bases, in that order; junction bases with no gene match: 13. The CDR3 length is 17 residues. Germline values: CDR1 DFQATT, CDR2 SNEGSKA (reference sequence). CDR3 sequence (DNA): TGCAGTGCTCGGGGGGCCTCGACTAGCGGGGAATACAATGAGCAGTTCTTC. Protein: CSARGASTSGEYNEQFF.

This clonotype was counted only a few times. The CDR3 nucleotides are TGTGCCAGCAGCACCAGACTAGCGGGGACAGGTTCCTACAATGAGCAGTTCTTC. Residues: CASSTRLAGTGSYNEQFF. The chain couples TRBV7-2 to TRBJ2-1; 11 positions match TRBD2. J gave up 1 base and V 5 bases, and 10 bases lay outside the gene matches. Germline V gives CDR1 SGHTA, CDR2 FQGNSA. The length of the CDR3 is 18 residues.

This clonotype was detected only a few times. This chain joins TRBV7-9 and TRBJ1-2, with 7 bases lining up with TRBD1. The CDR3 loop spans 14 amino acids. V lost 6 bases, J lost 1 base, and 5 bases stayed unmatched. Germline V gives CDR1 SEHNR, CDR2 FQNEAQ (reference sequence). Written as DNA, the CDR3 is TGTGCCAGCAGGCCAACAGGGGTTAACTATGGCTACACCTTC. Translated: CASRPTGVNYGYTF.

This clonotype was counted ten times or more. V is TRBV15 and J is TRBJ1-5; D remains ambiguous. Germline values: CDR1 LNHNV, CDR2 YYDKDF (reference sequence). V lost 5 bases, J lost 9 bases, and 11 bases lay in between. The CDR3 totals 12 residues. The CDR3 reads CATSVRSLPQHF. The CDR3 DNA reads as TGTGCCACCAGCGTCAGGTCCTTGCCCCAGCATTTT.

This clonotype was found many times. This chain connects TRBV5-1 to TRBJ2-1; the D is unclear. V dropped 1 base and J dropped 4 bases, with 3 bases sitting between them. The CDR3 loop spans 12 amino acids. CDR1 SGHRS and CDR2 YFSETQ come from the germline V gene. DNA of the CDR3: TGCGCCAGCAGCTTGCCGTACAATGAGCAGTTCTTC. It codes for CASSLPYNEQFF.

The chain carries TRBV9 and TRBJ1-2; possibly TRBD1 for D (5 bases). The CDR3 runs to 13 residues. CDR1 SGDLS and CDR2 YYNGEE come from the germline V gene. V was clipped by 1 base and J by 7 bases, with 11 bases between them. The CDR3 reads CASSVIDGGGYTF. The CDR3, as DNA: TGTGCCAGCAGCGTAATTGACGGGGGTGGCTACACCTTC. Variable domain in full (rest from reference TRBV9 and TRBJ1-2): DSGVTQTPKHLITATGQRVTLRCSPRSGDLSVYWYQQSLDQGLQFLIQYYNGEERAKGNILERFSAQQFPDLHSELNLSSLELGDSALYFCASSVIDGGGYTFGSGTRLTVV.

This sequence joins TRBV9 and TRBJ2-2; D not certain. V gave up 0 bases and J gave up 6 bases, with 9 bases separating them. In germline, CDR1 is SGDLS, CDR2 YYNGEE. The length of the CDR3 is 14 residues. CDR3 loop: CASSVDSGSGELFF. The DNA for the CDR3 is TGTGCCAGCAGCGTAGACTCCGGGTCCGGGGAGCTGTTTTTT.

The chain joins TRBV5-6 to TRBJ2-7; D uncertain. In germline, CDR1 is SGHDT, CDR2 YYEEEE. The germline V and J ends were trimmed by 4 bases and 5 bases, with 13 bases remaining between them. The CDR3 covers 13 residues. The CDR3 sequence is CASSVGPGDEQYV. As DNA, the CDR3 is TGTGCCAGCAGCGTGGGCCCTGGGGACGAGCAGTACGTC.

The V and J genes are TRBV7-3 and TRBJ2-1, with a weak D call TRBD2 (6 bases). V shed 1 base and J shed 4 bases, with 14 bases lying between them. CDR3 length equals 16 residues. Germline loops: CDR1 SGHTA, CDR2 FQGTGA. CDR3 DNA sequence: TGTGCCAGCAGCTTAAGTCAGGCGGGGCCTTACAATGAGCAGTTCTTC. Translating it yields CASSLSQAGPYNEQFF.

CDR3 sequence: CASSRPPARQFF. CDR3 in DNA: TGTGCCAGCAGTCGACCCCCCGCCAGGCAGTTCTTC. The chain carries TRBV7-9 and TRBJ2-1, with no clear D. V dropped 6 bases and J dropped 12 bases, with 15 bases sitting between them. Germline V gene lookup returns CDR1 SEHNR and CDR2 FQNEAQ (reference sequence). This CDR3 contains 12 residues.

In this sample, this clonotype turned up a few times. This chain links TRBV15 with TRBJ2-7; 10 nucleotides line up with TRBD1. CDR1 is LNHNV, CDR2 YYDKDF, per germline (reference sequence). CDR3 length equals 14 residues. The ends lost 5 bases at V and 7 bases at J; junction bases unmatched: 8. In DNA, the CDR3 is TGTGCCACCAGCGCGCGACAGGGGGCAGGGGAGCAGTACGTC. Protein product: CATSARQGAGEQYV.

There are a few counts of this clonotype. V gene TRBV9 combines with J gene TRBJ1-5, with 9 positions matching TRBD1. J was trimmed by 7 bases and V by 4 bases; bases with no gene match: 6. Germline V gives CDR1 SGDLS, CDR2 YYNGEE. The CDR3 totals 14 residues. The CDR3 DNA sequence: TGTGCCAGCAGCACACAGGGGGCTGGGCAGCCCCAGCATTTT. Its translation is CASSTQGAGQPQHF.

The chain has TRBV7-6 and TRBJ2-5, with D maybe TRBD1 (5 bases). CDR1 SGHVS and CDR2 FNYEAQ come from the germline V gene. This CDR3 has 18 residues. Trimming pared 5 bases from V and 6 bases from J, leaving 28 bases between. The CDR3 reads CASSPGGLGAGRVKTQYF. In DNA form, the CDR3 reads TGTGCCAGCAGCCCAGGTGGGCTAGGGGCCGGCCGAGTGAAGACCCAGTACTTC.

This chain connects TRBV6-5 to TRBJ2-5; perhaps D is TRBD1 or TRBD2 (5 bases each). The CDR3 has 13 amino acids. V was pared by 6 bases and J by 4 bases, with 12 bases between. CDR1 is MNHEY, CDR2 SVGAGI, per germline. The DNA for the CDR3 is TGTGCCAGCAGGATCTCAGGGACAGAGACCCAGTACTTC. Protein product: CASRISGTETQYF.

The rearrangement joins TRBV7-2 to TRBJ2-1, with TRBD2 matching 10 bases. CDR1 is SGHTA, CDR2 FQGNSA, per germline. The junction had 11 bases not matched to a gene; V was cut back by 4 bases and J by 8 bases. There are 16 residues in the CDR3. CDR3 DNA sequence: TGTGCCAGCAGCTCCACTAGCGGGGCAAAGGGGGATGAGCAGTTCTTC. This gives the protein CASSSTSGAKGDEQFF.

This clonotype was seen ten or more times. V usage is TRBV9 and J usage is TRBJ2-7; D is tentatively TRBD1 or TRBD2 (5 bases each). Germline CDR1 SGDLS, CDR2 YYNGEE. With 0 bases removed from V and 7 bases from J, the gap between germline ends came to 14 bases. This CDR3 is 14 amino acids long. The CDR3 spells CASSVVGTSLEQYF. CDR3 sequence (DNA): TGTGCCAGCAGCGTAGTCGGGACCTCTCTGGAGCAGTACTTC.